The present T cell receptor (beta chain) was sequenced within a study of T-cell memory formation after mild COVID-19. Findings and limits, study-wide: Later expanders leaned toward CD4+, whereas clones contracting from day 15 to 85 were balanced CD4/CD8.

As for this clonotype: Its antigen is unknown.

The CDR3 spans 12 residues. In germline, CDR1 is SGHTS, CDR2 YDEGEE. Trimming shortened V by 4 bases and J by 12 bases, and 14 bases separated the two germline ends. After 5'RACE with constant-segment primers, TCR alpha and TCR beta cDNA libraries carrying sample barcodes and UMIs were obtained. TCRdb re-analysed the 5' RACE reads in MiXCR, keeping a single row per CDR3 protein. The sample holds about 290,000 distinct CDR3 sequences; more than 15% are singletons and the top ten take about a fifth. Material for sequencing was PBMCs or a T cell subset sorted from them (not recorded which). The chain links TRBV5-8 to TRBJ2-1; unclear D gene. This TCR came from a man aged 18 to 30 who had mild COVID-19 (a few samples of this study predate the infection). Cell type and time point are not known. The CDR3 DNA sequence: TGTGCCAGCAGCCTAGACGGGCCCGGGCAGTTCTTC. It codes for CASSLDGPGQFF.